This TCR beta chain was identified during a study of OX40 agonist ivuxolimab in advanced cancers. Looking at the study overall: Treatment of patients was with ivuxolimab, an agonistic anti-OX40 (CD134) antibody. Every 2 weeks, patients got intravenous ivuxolimab at one of six dose levels (0.01-10 mg/kg). A diagnosis of hepatocellular carcinoma, melanoma, renal cell or head and neck cancer was present in dose-escalation patients.

Clones were sequenced by immunoSEQ multiplex PCR, and TCRdb holds only the in-frame ones, with some missing. Of tens of thousands of clones in the sample, roughly 89% were seen once. Baseline was the first blood sampling point, followed by cycle 4 day 1 and cycle 7 day 1. Regarding this clone: This likely comes from a read error, as the CDR3 has no conserved phenylalanine or tryptophan at its end.

Specimen: CD4+ or CD8+ T cells sorted from blood, collected in a trial of the OX40 agonist ivuxolimab. The TCR comes from an adult with an advanced solid tumor such as melanoma, head and neck, liver or kidney cancer.

Here the CDR3 reads CASSEYGVYGYTL. The CDR3 DNA is TGTGCCAGCAGTGAATACGGGGTCTATGGCTACACCCTC. This chain joins TRBV6-1 and TRBJ1-2; D is unclear. The CDR3 consists of 13 residues. V shed 2 bases and J shed 4 bases, with 8 bases lying between them. The germline V gene encodes CDR1 MNHNS and CDR2 SASEGT.